This TCR beta chain was found in a study of blood T cell repertoires in COVID-19. Between the trimmed V and J ends, which lost 3 bases and 4 bases, there was a span of 13 bases. The CDR3 consists of 15 residues. The germline V gene encodes CDR1 LNHDA and CDR2 SQIVND (reference sequence). Authors' processing steps: Cell counts per sample came from amplifying reference gene primers. The table came from immunoSEQ multiplex PCR; TCRdb's copy has only in-frame clones and leaves some out. For V, J and clone size, that table is used; D and trimming come from the DNA. In the table there are more than 110,000 clones, 75% to 85% of which are singletons.

The sample taken for sequencing was peripheral blood. This TCR derives from a woman aged 80 or over with acute or convalescent COVID-19. This sequence joins TRBV19 and TRBJ2-1; possible D gene TRBD2, 6 bases. The CDR3 protein is CASSIGGLGYNEQFF. The CDR3 region has the DNA TGTGCCAGTAGTATTGGGGGGTTAGGGTACAATGAGCAGTTCTTC.